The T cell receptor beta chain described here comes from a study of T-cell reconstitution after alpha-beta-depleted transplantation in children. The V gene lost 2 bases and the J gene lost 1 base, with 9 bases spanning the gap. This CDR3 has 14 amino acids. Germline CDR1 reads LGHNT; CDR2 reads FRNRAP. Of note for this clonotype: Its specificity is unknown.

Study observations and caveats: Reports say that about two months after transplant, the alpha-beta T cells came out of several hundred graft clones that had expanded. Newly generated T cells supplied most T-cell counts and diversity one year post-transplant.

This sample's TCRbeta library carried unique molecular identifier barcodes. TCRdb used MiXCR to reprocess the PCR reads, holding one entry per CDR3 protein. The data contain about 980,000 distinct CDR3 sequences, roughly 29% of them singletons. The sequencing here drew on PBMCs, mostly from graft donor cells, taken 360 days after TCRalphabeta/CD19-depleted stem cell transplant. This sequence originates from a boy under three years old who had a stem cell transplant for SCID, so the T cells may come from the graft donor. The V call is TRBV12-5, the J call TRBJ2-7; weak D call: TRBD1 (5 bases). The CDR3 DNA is TGTGCTAGTGGTTTGCAGGGTTTTTCCTACGAGCAGTACTTC. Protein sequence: CASGLQGFSYEQYF.